This T cell receptor beta chain was sequenced for a study of CD8 T cells in Susac syndrome (dated by TCRdb to the late 2010s). The study in broad terms: Whether CD8+ T cell activation and differentiation in Susac syndrome was antigen driven was tested using repertoire sequencing. Findings and caveats that apply to the study as a whole: The study acknowledged that relatively few individuals were included in the TCR sequencing and HLA analysis.

High-throughput TCR beta sequencing profiled peripheral blood CD8+ and CD4+ T cells from healthy donors, Susac syndrome patients and multiple sclerosis patients. Healthy donors were included as age- and sex-matched controls. Bulk CD8+ and CD4+ T cells were purified by magnetic negative isolation, while CD8+ TEMRA cells were enriched using FACS. Blood was collected in EDTA tubes and processed within 24 hours, with PBMCs isolated through density gradient centrifugation. PBMCs intended for TCR sequencing were frozen in liquid nitrogen and were later thawed in a 37 degrees C water bath. The sorted or isolated CD4+, CD8+ and CD8+ TEMRA cells reached a purity of at least 90%. This clonotype was picked up a small number of times. No antigen is known for it. Base qualities are not provided; no much larger clone lies one nucleotide away. RNA was extracted using the RNeasy kit, and roughly 0.5 to 1 microgram was reverse transcribed with random hexamers. TCR beta CDR3 regions were amplified with the immunoSEQ multiplex PCR assay covering 54 Vbeta and 13 Jbeta segments. To correct PCR amplification bias, a synthetic template baseline was used for both primer optimization and computational correction. On the study's bioinformatics: Reads were annotated to V, D and J genes per IMGT and analyzed with immunoSEQ Analyzer, keeping only productive sequences. Clonality was computed as one minus Shannon entropy normalized by log2 of the number of productive unique sequences. For each patient and control, public and private clones were evaluated among the 100 most prevalent clones. A clone was defined as Susac-specific if it was absent from the healthy and MS cohorts, from some 1,100 published viral clones and from other ImmuneACCESS disease sequences. In-frame beta chains were kept once TCRdb had trimmed the public reads at Q25 with fastp and called clones with MiXCR. Rows merge per CDR3 protein into single entries with the most common DNA and genes. These V and J calls are TCRdb output, not the study's own analysis. Counted in this sample were 150,000 to 200,000 distinct CDR3 sequences; just over 90% of them appeared once. In total, the top ten clones hold about 0.14% of the sample.

Reading from cysteine to phenylalanine, the CDR3 counts 11 amino acids. The retained sequence is limited to the CDR3, 33 bases, with the frame set at the first base. V is clipped by 4 bases and J by 8 bases, and the sequence between their germline boundaries is 5 bases long. Taken from the germline V gene, the CDR1 and CDR2 loops are MNHEY and SVGEGT. The sample taken for sequencing was CD4+ T cells from PBMCs. This receptor was obtained from a human donor in good health. Recombination linked TRBV6-2 or TRBV6-3 to TRBJ2-2; the D gene cannot be resolved reliably. DNA sequence: TGTGCCAGCAGTTCGAGGGGGGAGCTGTTTTTT. This sequence encodes CASSSRGELFF.